This T cell receptor (beta chain) was sequenced during a study of cytomegalovirus exposure and HLA in healthy donors. Study-level information: An early release of data contained about 85 million unique TCRs, which came from HLA-typed donors. Study-level findings and limits: A prior analysis recorded that most TCR beta V segments were productive about 90% or about 30% of the time.

Concerning this clone: Its antigen remains unidentified.

V was pared by 7 bases and J by 3 bases, with 16 bases between. Germline values: CDR1 MNHNS, CDR2 SASEGT. This CDR3 has 14 amino acids. The primer mix had 60 Vbeta and 13 Jbeta primers. The method was immunoSEQ multiplex PCR; TCRdb's version includes in-frame clones alone and lacks a portion of them. This table holds 150,000 to 200,000 clones, around 81% found once. Specimen: PBMCs. The chain has TRBV6-1 and TRBJ2-7, with unresolved D. This clonotype was sampled from a young woman in good health and CMV-seropositive. The CDR3 DNA reads TGTGCCAGCACCCCGGGCCGCTGGGACTACGAGCAGTACGTC. Encoded protein: CASTPGRWDYEQYV.